This entry lists 14 T cell receptor beta chains sequenced from one sample in a study of T-cell reconstitution after alpha-beta-depleted transplantation in children. Library preparation (for TCRbeta) was performed with unique molecular identifiers. TCRdb itself ran the PCR reads through MiXCR, one entry per CDR3 protein. This repertoire shows approximately 130,000 distinct CDR3 sequences, around a tenth found once; its top ten account for around 24%. This sample comprised PBMCs, mostly from graft donor cells, obtained 180 days after TCRalphabeta/CD19-depleted stem cell transplant. These receptors were taken from a girl under three years old who had a stem cell transplant for combined immunodeficiency, so the T cells may come from the graft donor.

This clonotype was counted only a few times. This chain links TRBV7-2 with TRBJ2-1, with D perhaps matching TRBD1 (6 bases). The V end lost 5 bases, the J end lost 5 bases, and 16 bases lay between the germline ends. The CDR3 length is 15 residues. Germline assignment: CDR1 SGHTA and CDR2 FQGNSA. The CDR3 spells CASSLSGQGNNEQFF. CDR3 DNA: TGTGCCAGCAGCCTATCGGGACAAGGAAACAATGAGCAGTTCTTC.

This clonotype was detected many times. The J gene is TRBJ2-3, the V gene TRBV7-2, with TRBD1 matching over 9 bases. This CDR3 has 17 amino acids. Trimming took 2 bases from V and 2 from J; bases not matched to a gene: 8. CDR1 is SGHTA and CDR2 is FQGNSA in the germline V gene. Here the CDR3 reads CASSLPGQGLPTDTQYF. In DNA, the CDR3 is TGTGCCAGCAGCTTACCGGGACAGGGTCTCCCCACAGATACGCAGTATTTT.

The chain employs TRBV6-2 or TRBV6-3 and TRBJ2-7, with TRBD1 matching 7 bases. The germline V gene has CDR1 MNHEY and CDR2 SVGEGT. This CDR3 comprises 15 residues. Trimming cost V 8 bases and J 4 bases; bases outside gene matches: 14. DNA of the CDR3: TGTGCCAGCGGTATGACAGGGTATAGTCTGTACGAGCAGTACTTC. Translating gives CASGMTGYSLYEQYF.

This clonotype has only a few counts. The chain is built from TRBV15 and TRBJ2-3; 15 nucleotides agree with TRBD2. Trimming took 2 bases from V and 3 from J; bases not matched to a gene: 9. This CDR3 has 19 amino acids. Germline assignment: CDR1 LNHNV and CDR2 YYDKDF (reference sequence). The CDR3 DNA reads as TGTGCCACCAGCAGACCCGGACTAGCGGGAGGGTTTGAGACAGATACGCAGTATTTT. Translation: CATSRPGLAGGFETDTQYF.

The sample holds a few counts of this clonotype. The chain combines TRBV20-1 with TRBJ2-7; perhaps D is TRBD1 or TRBD2 (6 bases each). Trimming cost V 0 bases and J 5 bases, with 14 bases left between them. This CDR3 is built from 14 residues. CDR1 is DFQATT, CDR2 SNEGSKA, per germline (reference sequence). CDR3 loop: CSARDPEGDHEQYF. Written as DNA, the CDR3 is TGCAGTGCTAGAGACCCGGAGGGGGACCACGAGCAGTACTTC.

This rearrangement joins TRBV7-2 to TRBJ2-7; weak D call: TRBD2 (5 bases). V lost 6 bases, J lost 7 bases, and 25 bases lay in between. The CDR3 length is 16 residues. Per the germline V gene, CDR1 is SGHTA and CDR2 is FQGNSA. The chain's CDR3 is CASRPSPSWMVEEQYF. The CDR3 DNA reads TGTGCCAGCAGGCCCAGCCCTAGCTGGATGGTAGAAGAGCAGTACTTC.

This clonotype turned up a few times. V gene TRBV7-9 combines with J gene TRBJ2-3; 7 nucleotides align to TRBD2. The CDR3 has 15 amino acids. The J segment lost 1 base and the V segment lost 2 bases, leaving 3 bases of the junction unmatched. Germline CDR1 reads SEHNR; CDR2 reads FQNEAQ (reference sequence). The CDR3 protein is CASSLPTSGTDTQYF. The CDR3 DNA reads TGTGCCAGCAGCTTACCCACTAGCGGCACAGATACGCAGTATTTT.

This clonotype is a singleton in its sample. The chain combines TRBV5-1 with TRBJ1-1, with no clear D. Germline CDR1 is SGHRS and CDR2 is YFSETQ. V was pared by 0 bases and J by 7 bases, with 7 bases between. The CDR3 loop spans 12 amino acids. The DNA for the CDR3 is TGCGCCAGCAGCTTGGAAGTGGGTGAAGCTTTCTTT. It yields the protein CASSLEVGEAFF.

This clonotype came up a few times. The chain employs TRBV29-1 and TRBJ2-3, with TRBD2 identical over 9 bases. The germline V gene has CDR1 SQVTM and CDR2 ANQGSEA. Trimming removed 5 bases from V and 4 bases from J; junction bases left unmatched: 7. The CDR3 totals 14 residues. Written as DNA, the CDR3 is TGCAGCGTTCGGGGCGCGGGAGGGGCAGATACGCAGTATTTT. Translation: CSVRGAGGADTQYF.

This clonotype was detected only a few times. The rearrangement links TRBV20-1 to TRBJ2-7; 11 bases are a match to TRBD1. V lost 2 bases, J lost 1 base, and 7 bases stayed unmatched. The germline V gene has CDR1 DFQATT and CDR2 SNEGSKA (reference sequence). The CDR3 spans 16 residues. CDR3: CSARRVRDRGSYEQYF. The CDR3, as DNA: TGCAGTGCTAGAAGGGTCCGGGACAGGGGGTCCTACGAGCAGTACTTC.

This clonotype was counted at least ten times. The V call is TRBV5-1, the J call TRBJ2-7; D remains ambiguous. V shed 3 bases and J shed 1 base, with 20 bases lying between them. The CDR3 contains 17 residues. Germline CDR1 and CDR2: SGHRS and YFSETQ. The CDR3 protein is CASSSAPQGISSYEQYF. The DNA of the CDR3 is TGCGCCAGCAGCTCTGCGCCCCAAGGGATCAGTTCCTACGAGCAGTACTTC.

The rearrangement uses TRBV29-1 and TRBJ2-5; possible D gene TRBD1, 5 bases. The V gene's germline CDR1 is SQVTM and CDR2 ANQGSEA. The ends were cut back, 4 bases at V and 5 bases at J, with 14 bases in the middle. The length of the CDR3 is 13 residues. The CDR3 here is CSVAEVKGETQYF. As DNA, the CDR3 is TGCAGCGTTGCGGAAGTCAAGGGGGAGACCCAGTACTTC.

This chain joins TRBV10-3 and TRBJ2-5; TRBD1 agrees at 8 bases. J lost 4 bases, V lost 4 bases, and 11 bases had no gene match. In germline, CDR1 is ENHRY, CDR2 SYGVKD. The CDR3 totals 16 residues. Written as DNA, the CDR3 is TGTGCCATCAGTGGAGGACAGGGCGGGGTGTCAGAGACCCAGTACTTC. It yields the protein CAISGGQGGVSETQYF.

The sample holds a few counts of this clonotype. The chain recombines TRBV20-1 with TRBJ1-2, with no clear D. Per germline, CDR1 DFQATT and CDR2 SNEGSKA (reference sequence). This CDR3 has 12 amino acids. Trimming cost V 3 bases and J 8 bases, with 13 bases left between them. The CDR3 nucleotides read TGCAGTGCTAGTGGAGGGTTCGGGGGCTACACCTTC. Protein sequence: CSASGGFGGYTF.